This T cell receptor beta chain was identified in a study of regulatory T cells in long-lasting Graves disease. To make TCR beta libraries, researchers used iRepertoire HTBI primers and Arm-PCR of CDR3 regions. TCRdb ran MiXCR on the multiplex PCR reads and lists one entry per CDR3 protein. The repertoire holds over 400,000 distinct CDR3 sequences, with 12% to 15% as singletons. Time point indicated: newly diagnosed GD, antithyroid drugs for less than 3 months. There was RNA extracted from PBMCs, and the TCR library was made from it. General observations from the study: Possibly, too few samples lowered accuracy. Persistent patients had a count of shared public clonotypes (under 3,000) that exceeded that of new patients (almost 1,000). TRBV28 was favored in persistent disease, as were TRBJ1-2 and TRBJ2-5.

Ten or more counts support this clonotype. Its specificity is not known. CDR1 and CDR2 from the germline V gene are LGHNT and FRNRAP. Trimming left V 3 bases short and J 1 base short, with 16 bases between. The CDR3 is made up of 17 amino acids. Another study also made use of these data, one on T cells in Graves' hyperthyroidism and ophthalmopathy. That paper adds: Ophthalmopathy was distinguished from stable hyperthyroidism by 13 V-J signatures.

The sequence was obtained from a woman between 50 and 59 years old with Graves disease. This sequence joins TRBV12-5 and TRBJ2-1; D perhaps matches TRBD2 (6 bases). Here the sequenced sample was peripheral blood mononuclear cells (PBMCs), taken at new diagnosis, from a patient treated with antithyroid drugs. CDR3 loop: CASGFRVSGGSYNEQFF. The DNA of the CDR3 is TGTGCTAGTGGTTTTCGGGTGTCCGGGGGATCCTACAATGAGCAGTTCTTC.